The TCR beta chain described here comes from a study of T cell responses to AZD1222 COVID-19 vaccine. Germline V gives CDR1 MNHEY, CDR2 SMNVEV (reference sequence). This CDR3 spans 21 amino acids. As for this clone: One junction end does not reproduce the germline sequence, and a read error may be involved.

The repertoire was sequenced with immunoSEQ multiplex PCR; TCRdb's copy has only in-frame clones and lacks some. The sample lists roughly 120,000 clones, approximately 86% occurring once. The specimen was peripheral blood, collected on day 0 of AZD1222 vaccination. The chain employs TRBV27 and TRBJ1-1, with D uncertain. This clonotype was sampled from an adult in good health. The CDR3 bases are TGTGGCAGCAGCTATCGAACGAAGACGACATGCCTCCTTTTCATAGAAAAAAAAGCTTTCTTT. This translates into CGSSYRTKTTCLLFIEKKAFF.